Given below is one T cell receptor (beta chain) in context. Losses at the gene ends were 4 bases for V and 3 bases for J; bases not matched to a gene: 2. This CDR3 has 14 amino acids. CDR1 is MNHEY, CDR2 SMNVEV, per germline (reference sequence). The cohort excluded patients with autoimmune disease history or systemic immunosuppression. Assay: immunoSEQ multiplex PCR; the TCRdb copy retains only in-frame clones and omits some. The sample includes tens of thousands of clones, almost 85% of them seen just once. This specimen belongs to a study of OX40 agonist ivuxolimab in advanced cancers. Background on the study: A mean age of approximately 60 years, range about 20 to 79, was recorded, and roughly 80% were male. Partial responses were achieved by three patients, of whom one had hepatocellular carcinoma and two had cutaneous melanoma. Earlier treatment with anti-PD-1, anti-PD-L1 or anti-CTLA-4 was permitted, and roughly 40% had received some.

The starting material was CD4+ or CD8+ T cells sorted from blood, obtained in a trial of the OX40 agonist ivuxolimab. The source of this sequence is an adult with an advanced solid tumor such as melanoma, head and neck, liver or kidney cancer. This chain links TRBV27 with TRBJ2-7; 11 bases map to TRBD1. The CDR3 loop reads CASSWGQGDYEQYF. Here the CDR3 DNA reads TGTGCCAGCAGTTGGGGACAGGGGGACTACGAGCAGTACTTC.